Below are 17 T cell receptor beta chains sequenced from a single sample in a study of T-cell memory formation after mild COVID-19. TCRdb ran MiXCR on the 5' RACE reads and lists one entry per CDR3 protein. The sample carries just over 60,000 distinct CDR3 sequences, about 10% recorded once. The sample consisted of PBMCs or a T cell subset sorted from them (not recorded which). The receptors here all came from a man between 18 and 35 years old who had mild COVID-19 (a few samples of this study predate the infection). Cell type and time point are not known.

This chain connects TRBV28 to TRBJ1-6; TRBD1 might be the D (6 bases). V lost 2 bases and J lost 11, with 13 bases in between. There are 14 residues in the CDR3. Germline assignment: CDR1 MDHEN and CDR2 SYDVKM. In nucleotides, the CDR3 is TGTGCCAGCAGTTTACACACAGGGTCGGCACCCCTCCACTTT. This gives the protein CASSLHTGSAPLHF.

The V and J genes are TRBV14 and TRBJ2-7; 7 bases agree with TRBD1. This CDR3 has 14 residues. J gave up 2 bases and V 1 base, and 2 bases lay outside the gene matches. Germline lookup yields CDR1 SGHDN and CDR2 FVKESK. Here the CDR3 reads CASSQGGQTYEQYV. The CDR3 coding sequence is TGTGCCAGCAGCCAAGGGGGACAGACCTACGAGCAGTACGTC.

This clonotype was recorded a few times. The chain employs TRBV7-9 and TRBJ2-5, with unresolved D. There are 15 residues in the CDR3. The V gene's germline CDR1 is SEHNR and CDR2 FQNEAQ (reference sequence). The ends were cut back, 5 bases at V and 1 base at J, with 14 bases in the middle. The CDR3 protein is CASSPNPGSQETQYF. DNA for the CDR3: TGTGCCAGCAGCCCCAATCCAGGTAGCCAAGAGACCCAGTACTTC.

The chain employs TRBV7-2 and TRBJ2-7; TRBD2 agrees at 10 bases. Germline V CDR1 and CDR2: SGHTA, FQGNSA. Trimming at V came to 1 base and at J to 5 bases, leaving 8 bases not matched to a gene. There are 16 residues in the CDR3. DNA of the CDR3: TGTGCCAGCAGCTTAGAGGCTAGCGGGGGAATTCACGAGCAGTACTTC. Amino acids: CASSLEASGGIHEQYF. The variable domain in full, with the rest retrieved from reference TRBV7-2 and TRBJ2-7, is GAGVSQSPSNKVTEKGKDVELRCDPISGHTALYWYRQSLGQGLEFLIYFQGNSAPDKSGLPSDRFSAERTGGSVSTLTIQRTQQEDSAVYLCASSLEASGGIHEQYFGPGTRLTVT.

The V call is TRBV27, the J call TRBJ1-6; D possibly corresponds to TRBD1 (5 bases). This CDR3 has 18 amino acids. Germline loops: CDR1 MNHEY, CDR2 SMNVEV (reference sequence). The V end was cut by 0 bases, the J end by 4 bases, with 16 bases between. The CDR3 region has the DNA TGTGCCAGCAGTTTATCGGGGGGAAGAGGGTTATATAATTCACCCCTCCACTTT. Amino acid sequence: CASSLSGGRGLYNSPLHF.

V and J are TRBV5-1 and TRBJ1-1; no firm D call. CDR1 is SGHRS and CDR2 is YFSETQ in the germline V gene. V was shortened by 4 bases and J by 3 bases, with 10 bases between the two germline ends. The CDR3 covers 13 residues. CDR3 nucleotide sequence: TGCGCCAGCAGCGGCCGACGGGACACTGAAGCTTTCTTT. This translates into CASSGRRDTEAFF. The complete variable domain, with remaining parts taken from reference TRBV5-1 and TRBJ1-1, reads KAGVTQTPRYLIKTRGQQVTLSCSPISGHRSVSWYQQTPGQGLQFLFEYFSETQRNKGNFPGRFSGRQFSNSRSEMNVSTLELGDSALYLCASSGRRDTEAFFGQGTRLTVV.

The chain joins TRBV7-2 to TRBJ1-5; 8 bases match TRBD1. Unmatched junction bases numbered 9, after V lost 1 base and J lost 10 bases. CDR3 size: 15 residues. The V gene's germline CDR1 is SGHTA and CDR2 FQGNSA. The CDR3 loop is CASSLVGQGGSPQHF. The CDR3 DNA follows: TGTGCCAGCAGCTTAGTTGGACAGGGAGGTAGTCCCCAGCATTTT.

V and J are TRBV7-9 and TRBJ1-2; no definite D call. This CDR3 is built from 14 residues. Trimming left V 1 base short and J 5 bases short, with 11 bases between. The germline gives CDR1 SEHNR, CDR2 FQNEAQ (reference sequence). CDR3 sequence (DNA): TGTGCCAGCAGCTTAGTTCTAGATTCGTATGGCTACACCTTC. It translates to CASSLVLDSYGYTF.

Judged by abundance, this clonotype is medium-sized. The rearrangement uses TRBV7-2 and TRBJ2-5; 10 bases map to TRBD2. Germline trimming cut 4 bases from V and 4 bases from J; bases unmatched to any gene: 3. CDR1 and CDR2 from the germline V gene are SGHTA and FQGNSA. The CDR3 covers 14 residues. DNA for the CDR3: TGTGCCAGCAGCTCGGGACTAGCGTTAGAGACCCAGTACTTC. Encoded protein: CASSSGLALETQYF.

This clonotype came up a few times. The chain combines TRBV2 with TRBJ2-3, with 7 bases lining up with TRBD2. The V and J ends lost 4 bases and 2 bases, in that order; junction bases with no gene match: 6. The CDR3 covers 15 residues. Germline CDR1 SNHLY, CDR2 FYNNEI. The CDR3 DNA follows: TGTGCCAGCAGTGGTCCGGGGGGACCCACAGATACGCAGTATTTT. It is translated as CASSGPGGPTDTQYF.

This clonotype was seen a few times. This rearrangement joins TRBV4-3 to TRBJ2-2; D unresolved. The CDR3 has 14 amino acids. CDR1 and CDR2 from the germline V gene are LGHNA and YSLEER. V gave up 1 base and J gave up 1 base, with 4 bases separating them. Here the CDR3 DNA reads TGCGCCAGCAGCCAAGCGGAGAACACCGGGGAGCTGTTTTTT. This sequence encodes CASSQAENTGELFF.

This chain's CDR3 is CSVEVRQDGPDTQYF. The DNA of the CDR3 is TGCAGCGTTGAGGTTCGACAAGATGGCCCAGATACGCAGTATTTT. This chain connects TRBV29-1 to TRBJ2-3, with D unclear. Trimming shortened V by 3 bases and J by 4 bases, and 17 bases separated the two germline ends. CDR3 length equals 15 residues. Per the germline V gene, CDR1 is SQVTM and CDR2 is ANQGSEA.

This clonotype was picked up a small number of times. The rearrangement links TRBV10-2 to TRBJ1-1; D gene ambiguous. CDR3 length equals 14 residues. Trimming stripped 5 bases from V and 5 bases from J, with 15 bases between. Germline loops: CDR1 WSHSY, CDR2 SAAADI. The CDR3 sequence: CASSLGLTSTEAFF. For the CDR3, the DNA is TGCGCCAGCAGTCTAGGGCTGACGAGTACTGAAGCTTTCTTT.

The rearrangement uses TRBV12-3 or TRBV12-4 and TRBJ1-1; D possibly corresponds to TRBD1 (5 bases). Trimming stripped 6 bases from V and 4 bases from J, with 12 bases between. The CDR3 runs to 13 residues. The CDR3 coding sequence is TGTGCCAGCAGCATGTCAGGGTCCACTGAAGCTTTCTTT. Translating gives CASSMSGSTEAFF.

The sample holds a few counts of this clonotype. The chain recombines TRBV3-1 with TRBJ1-2; D perhaps matches TRBD1 (6 bases). Germline lookup yields CDR1 LGHDT and CDR2 YNNKEL (reference sequence). Trimming shortened V by 3 bases and J by 10 bases, and 15 bases separated the two germline ends. CDR3 length equals 13 residues. The CDR3 DNA follows: TGTGCCAGCAGCCACCCGGACAGTAGAGACTACACCTTC. Residues: CASSHPDSRDYTF.

The chain combines TRBV12-3 or TRBV12-4 with TRBJ2-3; tentatively, D is TRBD2 (6 bases). The CDR3 length is 15 residues. The ends were cut back, 3 bases at V and 2 bases at J, with 12 bases in the middle. DNA for the CDR3: TGTGCCAGCAGTTTCGGGGGTAGTGTCACAGATACGCAGTATTTT. Protein: CASSFGGSVTDTQYF.

This clonotype is labeled as medium-sized. V and J are TRBV7-8 and TRBJ2-3; D not certain. The CDR3 loop spans 15 amino acids. Per the germline V gene, CDR1 is SGHVS and CDR2 is FQNEAQ. The ends were cut back, 2 bases at V and 2 bases at J, with 11 bases in the middle. The CDR3 is CASSLKRVLTDTQYF. In nucleotides, the CDR3 is TGTGCCAGCAGCTTAAAACGGGTTCTCACAGATACGCAGTATTTT. Together with reference TRBV7-8 and TRBJ2-3, the CDR3 gives the full variable domain: GAGVSQSPRYKVAKRGQDVALRCDPISGHVSLFWYQQALGQGPEFLTYFQNEAQLDKSGLPSDRFFAERPEGSVSTLKIQRTQQEDSAVYLCASSLKRVLTDTQYFGPGTRLTVL.